The 23 T cell receptor beta chains below were found in one sample sequenced in a study of vaccination and CD4 T cells after COVID-19. As to treatment: roughly 10-day PBMC culture with coronavirus spike peptide pools or control peptides (ViraFEST assay). Collection of the unexposed donor's CD4+ T cells took place before the COVID-19 pandemic (2011-2018). Sequencing of DNA taken from cultured CD4+ T cells relied on the Oncomine TCR Beta short-read assay. TCRdb itself ran the PCR reads through MiXCR, one entry per CDR3 protein. The sample holds approximately 7,000 distinct CDR3 sequences; approximately 31% are singletons and the top ten take more than 20%. Their antigens remain unidentified. The sequencing input was CD4+ T cells from blood, cultured in vitro. These receptors were taken from a human donor in good health.

This clonotype appeared a few times. The rearrangement joins TRBV20-1 to TRBJ1-2, with D maybe TRBD1 (6 bases). The CDR3 loop spans 12 amino acids. Germline values: CDR1 DFQATT, CDR2 SNEGSKA (reference sequence). Trimming cost V 3 bases and J 8 bases, with 13 bases left between them. The CDR3 DNA follows: TGCAGTGCTAGGGACAGAGGGTACGGCTACACCTTC. It specifies CSARDRGYGYTF.

The chain has TRBV7-7 and TRBJ2-5, with a tentative D call TRBD2 (6 bases). Germline loops: CDR1 SSHAT, CDR2 FNYEAQ (reference sequence). The CDR3 contains 13 residues. Trimming cost V 6 bases and J 5 bases, with 13 bases left between them. CDR3 sequence reads: CASSPGGWETQYF. The CDR3 region has the DNA TGTGCCAGCAGTCCTGGAGGGTGGGAGACCCAGTACTTC.

This chain links TRBV9 with TRBJ2-7; D is undetermined. This CDR3 has 13 amino acids. Germline V lookup: CDR1 SGDLS, CDR2 YYNGEE. Trimming removed 0 bases from V and 6 bases from J, with 10 bases in between. The DNA of the CDR3 is TGTGCCAGCAGCGTAGAACAGCTGACCGAGCAGTACTTC. This gives the protein CASSVEQLTEQYF.

On this clonotype itself: A much larger clone lies one base from this, so it may be a read error. The final CDR3 position lacks the conserved phenylalanine or tryptophan, pointing to a likely read error. The chain couples TRBV24-1 to TRBJ2-3; 8 bases are shared with TRBD2. The junction had 2 bases not matched to a gene; V was cut back by 7 bases and J by 0 bases. Germline lookup yields CDR1 KGHDR and CDR2 SFDVKD. CDR3 length equals 14 residues. DNA of the CDR3: TGTGCCACCAGCCGGGGGGGCAGCACAGATACGCAGTATATT. As protein: CATSRGGSTDTQYI.

This chain links TRBV12-3 or TRBV12-4 with TRBJ2-5; D gene unclear. Deletions cut 6 bases from V and 0 bases from J, with 8 bases between. The CDR3 runs to 13 residues. CDR3 sequence: CASRTNHQETQYF. The CDR3 DNA follows: TGTGCCAGCAGGACGAATCACCAAGAGACCCAGTACTTC.

The chain links TRBV7-9 to TRBJ2-7; D is perhaps TRBD2 (6 bases). The CDR3 consists of 19 residues. Trimming removed 1 base at V and 0 bases at J, with 22 bases between. Germline V gene lookup returns CDR1 SEHNR and CDR2 FQNEAQ (reference sequence). CDR3 protein: CASSLGRLRTTTLSYEQYF. The DNA of the CDR3 is TGTGCCAGCAGCTTAGGAAGGCTGCGGACTACCACCCTCTCCTACGAGCAGTACTTC. The full variable domain, rest sourced from reference TRBV7-9 and TRBJ2-7, is DTGVSQNPRHKITKRGQNVTFRCDPISEHNRLYWYRQTLGQGPEFLTYFQNEAQLEKSRLLSDRFSAERPKGSFSTLEIQRTEQGDSAMYLCASSLGRLRTTTLSYEQYFGPGTRLTVT.

The chain has TRBV4-2 and TRBJ2-3, with TRBD2 matching 8 bases. The ends lost 3 bases at V and 4 bases at J; junction bases unmatched: 6. The CDR3 is 15 amino acids. The germline gives CDR1 LGHNA, CDR2 YNFKEQ. The CDR3 DNA reads as TGTGCCAGCAGCCAGCTACTAGCGGAGGCAGATACGCAGTATTTT. Translation: CASSQLLAEADTQYF.

This clonotype has more than one count but fewer than ten. The chain uses TRBV6-5 and TRBJ2-3; 8 bases map to TRBD1. The ends lost 2 bases at V and 2 bases at J; junction bases unmatched: 6. CDR1 is MNHEY and CDR2 is SVGAGI in the germline V gene. This CDR3 has 16 amino acids. The CDR3 reads CASSYVQGAVTDTQYF. CDR3 DNA: TGTGCCAGCAGTTACGTCCAGGGGGCGGTCACAGATACGCAGTATTTT.

This clonotype has a handful of counts. This sequence joins TRBV20-1 and TRBJ1-3, with D uncertain. CDR1 is DFQATT, CDR2 SNEGSKA, per germline (reference sequence). The V end was cut by 6 bases, the J end by 2 bases, with 17 bases between. This CDR3 contains 15 residues. CDR3 sequence: CSARTPSSAGNTIYF. The CDR3 bases are TGCAGTGCCCGAACCCCCAGTTCCGCTGGAAACACCATATATTTT.

By proportion, this clonotype is medium-sized (0.01 to 0.1%). The chain couples TRBV20-1 to TRBJ1-5; the D gene is possibly TRBD1 (6 bases). CDR3 length: 13 residues. The ends were cut back, 8 bases at V and 4 bases at J, with 15 bases in the middle. Germline CDR1 and CDR2: DFQATT and SNEGSKA (reference sequence). The CDR3 DNA reads TGCAGTCCGAGCGGGGGGGCGAATCAGCCCCAGCATTTT. Protein product: CSPSGGANQPQHF.

This chain uses TRBV18 with TRBJ2-2, with a weak D call TRBD2 (5 bases). Germline CDR1 KGHSH, CDR2 LQKENI. Trimming took 6 bases from V and 0 from J, leaving 8 bases between them. This CDR3 has 14 residues. CDR3 bases: TGTGCCAGCTCCGGCGGGCCGAACACCGGGGAGCTGTTTTTT. Amino acid sequence: CASSGGPNTGELFF. Based on the CDR3 plus reference TRBV18 and TRBJ2-2, the full variable domain is NAGVMQNPRHLVRRRGQEARLRCSPMKGHSHVYWYRQLPEEGLKFMVYLQKENIIDESGMPKERFSAEFPKEGPSILRIQQVVRGDSAAYFCASSGGPNTGELFFGEGSRLTVL.

This clonotype was seen only a few times. The gene calls are TRBV7-2 and TRBJ2-7, with D tentatively TRBD1 or TRBD2 (5 bases each). Germline values: CDR1 SGHTA, CDR2 FQGNSA. This CDR3 is built from 13 residues. Deletions cut 5 bases from V and 7 bases from J, with 15 bases between. CDR3 sequence reads: CASSEGRWGEQYF. The CDR3 DNA reads as TGTGCCAGCAGCGAGGGACGTTGGGGAGAGCAGTACTTC.

The J gene is TRBJ2-1, the V gene TRBV6-5, with 7 nucleotides matching TRBD2. Germline V gene lookup returns CDR1 MNHEY and CDR2 SVGAGI. V lost 4 bases, J lost 7 bases, and 7 bases stayed unmatched. This CDR3 spans 14 amino acids. CDR3 nucleotides: TGTGCCAGCAGTTCGGGGGGACGAGGTAATGAGCAGTTCTTC. This translates into CASSSGGRGNEQFF.

This clonotype showed up just a few times. The chain recombines TRBV29-1 with TRBJ1-1; D might be TRBD1 (6 bases). This CDR3 has 13 residues. V lost 7 bases and J lost 7, with 19 bases in between. From germline, CDR1 is SQVTM and CDR2 ANQGSEA. CDR3 amino acids: CSATGTDANEAFF. DNA of the CDR3: TGCAGCGCAACAGGGACCGACGCTAATGAAGCTTTCTTT.

The chain uses TRBV6-1 and TRBJ2-1; the match to TRBD2 covers 8 bases. V was clipped by 7 bases and J by 5 bases; unmatched bases: 13. Germline-derived CDR1 and CDR2 are MNHNS and SASEGT. The CDR3 contains 16 residues. The chain's CDR3 is CASTQPGAGANNEQFF. The CDR3 DNA reads TGTGCCAGCACACAACCCGGAGCGGGGGCTAACAATGAGCAGTTCTTC.

The rearrangement joins TRBV18 to TRBJ1-1; a weak D match, TRBD1 (6 bases). The CDR3 spans 18 residues. Per germline, CDR1 KGHSH and CDR2 LQKENI. V was shortened by 2 bases and J by 1 base, with 20 bases between the two germline ends. CDR3 bases: TGTGCCAGCTCACCAGTAGGGGGGCCCGGCTCGGGGAACACTGAAGCTTTCTTT. Protein sequence: CASSPVGGPGSGNTEAFF.

The chain recombines TRBV24-1 with TRBJ1-2; D is uncertain. V was pared by 4 bases and J by 8 bases, with 22 bases between. The CDR3 spans 16 residues. CDR1 is KGHDR and CDR2 is SFDVKD in the germline V gene. The CDR3 sequence is CATSEDRGEVGWGYTF. The CDR3 DNA reads as TGTGCCACCAGTGAGGACCGCGGGGAAGTCGGCTGGGGCTACACCTTC.

The chain has TRBV30 and TRBJ2-7; D gene unclear. V lost 0 bases to trimming and J lost 4 bases, with 7 bases between them. This CDR3 has 12 residues. Germline V lookup: CDR1 GTSNPN, CDR2 SVGIG (reference sequence). The CDR3 DNA follows: TGTGCCTGGAGTGTAAGTAGGTACGAGCAGTACTTC. Protein product: CAWSVSRYEQYF. Filled out from reference TRBV30 and TRBJ2-7, the complete variable domain reads SQTIHQWPATLVQPVGSPLSLECTVEGTSNPNLYWYRQAAGRGLQLLFYSVGIGQISSEVPQNLSASRPQDRQFILSSKKLLLSDSGFYLCAWSVSRYEQYFGPGTRLTVT.

Only a few counts were recorded for this clonotype. V usage is TRBV5-5 and J usage is TRBJ1-6, with a tentative D call TRBD1 (6 bases). Germline values: CDR1 SGHKS, CDR2 YYEKEE (reference sequence). V lost 4 bases to trimming and J lost 0 bases, with 20 bases between them. This CDR3 has 19 residues. CDR3 sequence (DNA): TGTGCCAGCAGCCATTTGTCTTGGGACACGAGCTCCTATAATTCACCCCTCCACTTT. Translated: CASSHLSWDTSSYNSPLHF.

V and J are TRBV12-3 or TRBV12-4 and TRBJ2-7, with D unclear. Between the trimmed V and J ends, which lost 1 base and 2 bases, there was a span of 9 bases. This CDR3 contains 14 residues. CDR3 region: CASSLGTLTYEQYF. The CDR3 DNA is TGTGCCAGCAGTTTAGGCACCTTGACCTACGAGCAGTACTTC.

This clonotype was observed a handful of times. The chain employs TRBV7-3 and TRBJ1-2, with D possibly being TRBD1 (5 bases). Trimming stripped 5 bases from V and 5 bases from J, with 12 bases between. CDR3 length: 13 amino acids. Germline CDR1 is SGHTA and CDR2 is FQGTGA. In nucleotides, the CDR3 is TGTGCCAGCAGCCCGACAGAGGGTTATGGCTACACCTTC. Translation gives CASSPTEGYGYTF.

The rearrangement links TRBV19 to TRBJ1-5; D possibly corresponds to TRBD1 (5 bases). Germline lookup yields CDR1 LNHDA and CDR2 SQIVND (reference sequence). Trimming left V 3 bases short and J 6 bases short, with 24 bases between. This CDR3 region has 18 residues. The CDR3 sequence: CASSISGTAARVSQPQHF. CDR3 sequence (DNA): TGTGCCAGTAGTATTTCCGGGACTGCCGCCAGAGTAAGTCAGCCCCAGCATTTT. The whole variable domain, remainder taken from reference TRBV19 and TRBJ1-5, is DGGITQSPKYLFRKEGQNVTLSCEQNLNHDAMYWYRQDPGQGLRLIYYSQIVNDFQKGDIAEGYSVSREKKESFPLTVTSAQKNPTAFYLCASSISGTAARVSQPQHFGDGTRLSIL.

The rearrangement links TRBV6-1 to TRBJ1-1; no firm D call. This CDR3 has 13 amino acids. Germline V gene lookup returns CDR1 MNHNS and CDR2 SASEGT. V lost 6 bases, J lost 0 bases, and 8 bases lay in between. CDR3 protein: CASRDYLNTEAFF. CDR3 nucleotides: TGTGCCAGCAGGGATTACCTGAACACTGAAGCTTTCTTT.